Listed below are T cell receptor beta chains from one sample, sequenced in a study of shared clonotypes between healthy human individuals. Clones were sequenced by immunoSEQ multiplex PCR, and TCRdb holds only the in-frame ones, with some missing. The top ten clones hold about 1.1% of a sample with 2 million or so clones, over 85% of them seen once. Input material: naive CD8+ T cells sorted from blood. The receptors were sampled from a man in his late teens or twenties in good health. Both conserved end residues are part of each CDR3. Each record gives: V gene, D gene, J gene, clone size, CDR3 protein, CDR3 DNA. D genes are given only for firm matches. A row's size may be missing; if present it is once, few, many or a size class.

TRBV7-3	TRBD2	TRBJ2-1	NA	CASSLISGGYNEQFF	TGTGCCAGCAGCTTAATAAGCGGGGGGTACAATGAGCAGTTCTTC
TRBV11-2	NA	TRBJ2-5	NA	CASSLASPGVSQYF	TGTGCCAGCAGCTTAGCGTCCCCCGGAGTGTCCCAGTACTTC
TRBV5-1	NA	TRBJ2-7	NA	CASSLEASSQQNEQYF	TGCGCCAGCAGCTTGGAGGCAAGTAGTCAACAGAACGAGCAGTACTTC
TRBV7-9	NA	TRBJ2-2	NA	CASSFLPGEDTGELFF	TGTGCCAGCAGCTTTCTCCCAGGCGAAGACACCGGGGAGCTGTTTTTT
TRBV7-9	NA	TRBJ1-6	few	CASSLISPLHF	TGTGCCAGCAGCTTAATTTCACCCCTCCACTTT
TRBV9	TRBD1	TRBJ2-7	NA	CASSPWGQGLYEQYF	TGTGCCAGCAGCCCTTGGGGACAGGGTCTCTACGAGCAGTACTTC
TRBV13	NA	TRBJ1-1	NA	CASSFLGERGTEAFF	TGTGCCAGCAGCTTTCTTGGGGAGAGGGGCACTGAAGCTTTCTTT
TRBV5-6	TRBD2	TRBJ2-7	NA	CASSWRLAGDLYEQYF	TGTGCCAGCAGCTGGCGACTAGCGGGGGACCTCTACGAGCAGTACTTC
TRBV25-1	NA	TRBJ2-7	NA	CASSSVGGTYEQYF	TGTGCCAGCTCCTCAGTAGGGGGAACCTACGAGCAGTACTTC
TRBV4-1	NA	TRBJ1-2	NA	CASSQVGGNYGYTF	TGCGCCAGCAGCCAAGTCGGGGGAAACTATGGCTACACCTTC
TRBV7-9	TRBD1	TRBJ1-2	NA	CASSSRGTGAANYGYTF	TGTGCCAGCAGCTCCCGCGGGACAGGGGCGGCTAACTATGGCTACACCTTC
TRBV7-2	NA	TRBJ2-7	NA	CASSLGYRDGHRTNF	TGTGCCAGCAGCTTGGGTTACAGGGACGGTCACCGAACGAACTTC
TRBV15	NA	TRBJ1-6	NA	CATSPQSPNSPLHF	TGTGCCACCAGCCCTCAATCGCCTAATTCACCCCTCCACTTT
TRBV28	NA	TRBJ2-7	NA	CASSFAGGFYEQYF	TGTGCCAGCAGTTTTGCGGGTGGCTTCTACGAGCAGTACTTC
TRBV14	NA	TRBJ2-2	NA	CASIIPGELFF	TGTGCCAGCATCATCCCCGGGGAGCTGTTTTTT
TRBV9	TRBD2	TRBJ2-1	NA	CASSTGTSGIYEQFF	TGTGCCAGCAGCACCGGGACTAGCGGGATATATGAGCAGTTCTTC
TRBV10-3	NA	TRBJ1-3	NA	CAISESRGSSGNTIYF	TGTGCCATCAGTGAGTCCCGGGGCAGCTCTGGAAACACCATATATTTT
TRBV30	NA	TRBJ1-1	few	CAWSVFGNTEAFF	TGTGCCTGGAGTGTCTTCGGGAACACTGAAGCTTTCTTT
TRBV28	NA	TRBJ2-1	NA	CASAPSSYNEQFF	TGTGCCAGCGCCCCGAGCTCCTACAATGAGCAGTTCTTC
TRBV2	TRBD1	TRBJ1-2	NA	CASSNRTGAHLNGYTF	TGTGCCAGCAGCAACCGGACAGGGGCTCATCTTAATGGCTACACCTTC
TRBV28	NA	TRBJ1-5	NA	CASSFRGGRQPQHF	TGTGCCAGCAGTTTTCGTGGGGGACGGCAGCCCCAGCATTTT
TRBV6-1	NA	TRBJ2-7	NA	CASFGTGGPYEQYF	TGTGCCAGCTTCGGGACGGGGGGCCCCTACGAGCAGTACTTC
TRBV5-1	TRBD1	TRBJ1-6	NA	CASSSPKGQGFPPLHF	TGCGCCAGCAGCTCACCCAAGGGACAGGGGTTTCCACCCCTCCACTTT
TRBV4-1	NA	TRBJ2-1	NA	CASSPKIRSEQFF	TGCGCCAGCAGCCCGAAGATACGGAGTGAGCAGTTCTTC
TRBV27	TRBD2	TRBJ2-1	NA	CASSMGLDNEQFF	TGTGCCAGCAGTATGGGACTAGACAATGAGCAGTTCTTC
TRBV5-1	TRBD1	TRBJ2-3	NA	CASRAQGGTDTQYF	TGCGCCAGCAGGGCACAGGGGGGCACAGATACGCAGTATTTT
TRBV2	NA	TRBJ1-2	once	CASSEELAGRTYLNYGYTF	TGTGCCAGCAGTGAAGAACTGGCGGGCCGAACATACCTTAACTATGGCTACACCTTC
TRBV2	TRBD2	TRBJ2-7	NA	CASSEAPSGSKEQYF	TGTGCCAGCAGTGAAGCTCCTAGCGGGAGTAAAGAGCAGTACTTC
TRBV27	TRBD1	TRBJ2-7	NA	CASSLTGGWGEQYF	TGTGCCAGCAGTTTAACAGGGGGCTGGGGCGAGCAGTACTTC
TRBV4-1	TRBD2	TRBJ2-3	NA	CASSQDESSGITDTQYF	TGCGCCAGCAGCCAAGATGAGTCTAGCGGTATCACAGATACGCAGTATTTT
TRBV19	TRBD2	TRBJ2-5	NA	CASSRGTSNQETQYF	TGTGCCAGTAGTAGGGGGACTAGTAACCAAGAGACCCAGTACTTC
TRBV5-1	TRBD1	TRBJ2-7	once	CASSSLPGQGVPYEQYF	TGCGCCAGCAGCTCATTACCGGGACAGGGAGTCCCCTACGAGCAGTACTTC
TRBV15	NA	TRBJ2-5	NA	CATSRWGTGETQYF	TGTGCCACCAGCAGATGGGGGACGGGAGAGACCCAGTACTTC
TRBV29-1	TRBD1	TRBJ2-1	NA	CSGWTGKNEQFF	TGCAGCGGATGGACAGGGAAAAATGAGCAGTTCTTC
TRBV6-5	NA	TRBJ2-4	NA	CASSYSEGQGFQYF	TGTGCCAGCAGTTACTCGGAGGGGCAGGGGTTTCAGTACTTC
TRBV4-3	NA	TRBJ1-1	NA	CASSQDPGLNTEAFF	TGCGCCAGCAGCCAAGATCCAGGTCTGAACACTGAAGCTTTCTTT
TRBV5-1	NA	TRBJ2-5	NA	CASSLDGTEGETQYF	TGCGCCAGCAGCTTGGATGGGACGGAGGGAGAGACCCAGTACTTC
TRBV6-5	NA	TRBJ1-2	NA	CASSYATAYGYTF	TGTGCCAGCAGTTATGCTACAGCGTATGGCTACACCTTC
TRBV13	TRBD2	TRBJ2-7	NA	CASSLGASGSYEQYF	TGTGCCAGCAGCTTAGGCGCTAGCGGGAGCTACGAGCAGTACTTC
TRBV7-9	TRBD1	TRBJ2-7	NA	CATTTGAFHEQYF	TGTGCCACCACGACAGGGGCGTTCCACGAGCAGTACTTC
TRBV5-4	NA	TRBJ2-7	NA	CASSLDLGSGSYEQYF	TGTGCCAGCAGCTTGGACTTGGGCTCCGGTTCCTACGAGCAGTACTTC
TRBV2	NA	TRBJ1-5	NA	CASSEAMTAISNQPQHF	TGTGCCAGCAGTGAAGCGATGACAGCCATTAGCAATCAGCCCCAGCATTTT
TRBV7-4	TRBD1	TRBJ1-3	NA	CASIGTGGDFGTGNTIYF	TGTGCCAGCATCGGGACAGGGGGAGATTTCGGTACTGGAAACACCATATATTTT
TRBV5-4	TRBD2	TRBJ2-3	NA	CASSLMGGGARDTQYF	TGTGCCAGCAGCTTGATGGGCGGGGGGGCCCGAGATACGCAGTATTTT